The present TCR beta chain was sequenced within a study of shared clonotypes between healthy human individuals. Across the study: The plates for each donor numbered three CD4 naive, three CD4 memory, two CD8 naive and one CD8 memory.

Overall study findings and caveats: In the sorted subsets, rarefaction showed sequencing was incomplete despite large depth.

Running of the assay took place at deep level. Replicate PCRs for sorted subsets used roughly 200 ng DNA; this equaled about 30,000 T cell genomes. Here immunoSEQ multiplex PCR was the method, and the copy in TCRdb shows in-frame clones only, minus some. The sample includes approximately 2.1 million clones, over 90% of them seen just once. Germline V lookup: CDR1 LGHNT, CDR2 FRNRAP. The J segment lost 5 bases and the V segment lost 4 bases, leaving 7 bases of the junction unmatched. The CDR3 runs to 15 residues. Turning to this clone: Its antigen is as yet unknown.

The sample comprised naive CD4+ T cells from PBMCs. Regarding subset: CD45RA+ positively selected. The gene calls are TRBV12-5 and TRBJ2-5, with 10 nucleotides matching TRBD2. This TCR was recovered from a man between 18 and 29 years old in good health. Some clones in this sample may be carry-over from other donors' samples. The CDR3 coding sequence is TGTGCTAGTGGTTCCGGACTAGCGGAGGGGGAGACCCAGTACTTC. It encodes CASGSGLAEGETQYF.